This TCR beta chain was obtained from a study of response to subunit inactivated influenza vaccine. The study, taken as a whole, reports: Authors suggested each seasonal flu vaccination may recruit only limited numbers of new T cells.

TCRdb reprocessed the RT-PCR reads with MiXCR, giving one entry per CDR3 protein. The sample has more than 200,000 distinct CDR3 sequences, approximately 12% seen once. This clonotype was observed a few times. Antigen unknown. The ends lost 0 bases at V and 5 bases at J; junction bases unmatched: 11. Germline-derived CDR1 and CDR2 are SGDLS and YYNGEE. The CDR3 is 18 residues long. Specimen: non-naive T cells sorted from PBMCs, collected around two weeks before vaccination. The genes are TRBV9 and TRBJ2-5; 12 nucleotides agree with TRBD2. The TCR sequence derives from a man aged 45 to 65 who received an inactivated influenza vaccine. CDR3 protein: CASSVAPSGRGVRETQYF. For the CDR3, the DNA is TGTGCCAGCAGCGTAGCCCCTAGCGGGAGGGGAGTGCGCGAGACCCAGTACTTC.